Ten or more counts support the clone carrying this T cell receptor beta chain. Its antigen remains unknown. Trimming left V 0 bases short and J 4 bases short, with 8 bases between. The CDR3 length is 14 residues. Germline values: CDR1 MNHEY, CDR2 SVGAGI. Molecular-barcoded quantitative 5'-RACE produced these TCR beta libraries. TCRdb reprocessed the 5' RACE reads with MiXCR, giving one entry per CDR3 protein. The sample includes 150,000 or so distinct CDR3 sequences, 15% to 20% of them seen just once. This entry belongs to a study of CD8 T cells in ankylosing spondylitis. Overall study findings and caveats: Several highly homologous variants made up a TCR beta motif, and this motif appeared characteristic of ankylosing spondylitis blood. Disease-linked clones were reportedly significantly enriched in matched ankylosing spondylitis synovial fluid. Some motif variants had been reported before (in reactive arthritis synovial fluid and blood).

The chain couples TRBV6-5 to TRBJ2-3; D is uncertain. The sample was blood, either unsorted or a sorted T cell fraction (not recorded which). The receptor comes from a male donor with ankylosing spondylitis or in good health (not recorded which). CDR3 sequence: CASSYSAASDTQYF. As DNA, the CDR3 is TGTGCCAGCAGTTACTCCGCGGCCTCAGATACGCAGTATTTT.